The 31 T cell receptor beta chains below all came from one sample that was sequenced in a study of spatial heterogeneity in lung cancer. Time point specified: sample taken at primary tumor resection. Unsorted whole RNA samples from tumor, nontumor lung or frozen PBMC were sequenced. TCRdb redid the calling of the 5' RACE reads with MiXCR, one entry per CDR3 protein. The sample yields approximately 44,000 distinct CDR3 sequences, around 13% seen once. The material was PBMCs, obtained at surgery. Source of these receptors: a male donor with early-stage non-small cell lung cancer.

J is TRBJ2-1 and V is TRBV2; D gene uncertain. Trimming shortened V by 3 bases and J by 8 bases, and 8 bases separated the two germline ends. The CDR3 runs to 12 residues. Germline CDR1 reads SNHLY; CDR2 reads FYNNEI. CDR3 sequence (DNA): TGTGCCAGCAGTGATCGAGACTATGAGCAGTTCTTC. This translates into CASSDRDYEQFF.

This clonotype was seen repeatedly, ten times or more. This chain joins TRBV12-3 or TRBV12-4 and TRBJ1-1; perhaps TRBD1 as D (5 bases). This CDR3 has 13 residues. With 5 bases removed from V and 8 bases from J, the gap between germline ends came to 15 bases. This chain's CDR3 is CASSPGPSPEAFF. CDR3 in DNA: TGTGCCAGCAGTCCGGGACCTTCCCCAGAAGCTTTCTTT.

This clonotype was seen a handful of times. This chain connects TRBV7-3 to TRBJ2-2; D gene uncertain. The CDR3 covers 15 residues. V was trimmed by 4 bases and J by 1 base, leaving 10 bases between them. Germline V lookup: CDR1 SGHTA, CDR2 FQGTGA. In nucleotides, the CDR3 is TGTGCCAGCAGCTCGTTGGCGTTGAACACCGGGGAGCTGTTTTTT. As protein: CASSSLALNTGELFF.

The chain recombines TRBV19 with TRBJ1-3, with TRBD1 as a possible D gene (5 bases). The V end was cut by 4 bases, the J end by 0 bases, with 7 bases between. Germline values: CDR1 LNHDA, CDR2 SQIVND (reference sequence). This CDR3 has 14 amino acids. The CDR3, as DNA: TGTGCCAGTAGTAGGGGCGGCTCTGGAAACACCATATATTTT. This translates into CASSRGGSGNTIYF. Together with reference TRBV19 and TRBJ1-3, the CDR3 gives the full variable domain: DGGITQSPKYLFRKEGQNVTLSCEQNLNHDAMYWYRQDPGQGLRLIYYSQIVNDFQKGDIAEGYSVSREKKESFPLTVTSAQKNPTAFYLCASSRGGSGNTIYFGEGSWLTVV.

V usage is TRBV11-2 and J usage is TRBJ2-1, with D uncertain. Per the germline V gene, CDR1 is SGHAT and CDR2 is FQNNGV. V lost 2 bases and J 4 bases, leaving 9 bases between the germline ends. CDR3 size: 14 residues. CDR3 sequence reads: CASSLHRLYNEQFF. CDR3 bases: TGTGCCAGCAGCTTACACAGACTTTACAATGAGCAGTTCTTC.

This clonotype was counted many times. This rearrangement joins TRBV7-8 to TRBJ2-3; perhaps D is TRBD1 or TRBD2 (5 bases each). This CDR3 comprises 14 residues. CDR1 SGHVS and CDR2 FQNEAQ come from the germline V gene. V lost 11 bases to trimming and J lost 0 bases, with 15 bases between them. CDR3 DNA: TGTGCCCTGACCCGGGGACCAAGCACAGATACGCAGTATTTT. Amino acids: CALTRGPSTDTQYF. The variable domain in full, completed from reference TRBV7-8 and TRBJ2-3, reads GAGVSQSPRYKVAKRGQDVALRCDPISGHVSLFWYQQALGQGPEFLTYFQNEAQLDKSGLPSDRFFAERPEGSVSTLKIQRTQQEDSAVYLCALTRGPSTDTQYFGPGTRLTVL.

This clonotype was recorded at least ten times. The chain has TRBV7-3 and TRBJ2-1, with TRBD1 matching over 8 bases. The V gene end was trimmed by 2 bases and the J gene end by 8 bases; junction bases not matched to a gene: 14. CDR1 and CDR2 from the germline V gene are SGHTA and FQGTGA. The CDR3 runs 17 residues. The CDR3 DNA reads as TGTGCCAGCAGCTTAGGGGCAGGGGGCCCCCCCACGCATGAGCAGTTCTTC. It specifies CASSLGAGGPPTHEQFF.

The chain couples TRBV28 to TRBJ1-1; possible D gene TRBD1, 5 bases. V was shortened by 6 bases and J by 5 bases, with 16 bases between the two germline ends. This CDR3 is built from 14 residues. Germline V CDR1 and CDR2: MDHEN, SYDVKM. The CDR3 here is CASRFKGPFTEAFF. CDR3 nucleotides: TGTGCCAGCAGGTTCAAGGGACCTTTTACTGAAGCTTTCTTT.

This clonotype ranks as medium-sized (0.01 to 0.1%). The gene calls are TRBV20-1 and TRBJ2-3; possible D gene TRBD2, 5 bases. The germline V and J ends were trimmed by 0 bases and 7 bases, with 11 bases remaining between them. The CDR3 consists of 13 residues. The V gene's germline CDR1 is DFQATT and CDR2 SNEGSKA (reference sequence). For the CDR3, the DNA is TGCAGTGCTAGAGATTATCGAGGGAATACGCAGTATTTT. Its protein is CSARDYRGNTQYF.

The chain couples TRBV27 to TRBJ2-2; D perhaps matches TRBD2 (6 bases). Looked up from germline, CDR1 is MNHEY and CDR2 is SMNVEV (reference sequence). The CDR3 runs to 17 residues. V was clipped by 5 bases and J by 0 bases, with 16 bases between them. The CDR3 nucleotides read TGTGCCAGCAGTCGAGATGGATTAGCGGCGAACACCGGGGAGCTGTTTTTT. Its translation: CASSRDGLAANTGELFF.

The chain joins TRBV7-2 to TRBJ2-7; 9 bases agree with TRBD1. This CDR3 region has 14 residues. The germline V gene encodes CDR1 SGHTA and CDR2 FQGNSA. The junction had 3 bases not matched to a gene; V was cut back by 5 bases and J by 1 base. CDR3: CASSRDRVSYEQYF. DNA for the CDR3: TGTGCCAGCAGCCGGGACAGGGTTTCCTACGAGCAGTACTTC.

V gene TRBV25-1 combines with J gene TRBJ2-5; D ambiguous. Trimming stripped 2 bases from V and 2 bases from J, with 15 bases between. CDR3 length equals 16 residues. Germline loops: CDR1 MGHDK, CDR2 SYGVNS. The CDR3 DNA is TGTGCCAGCAGTGAAGGGATAGCCGCGACTCAAGAGACCCAGTACTTC. This translates into CASSEGIAATQETQYF.

The rearrangement links TRBV7-2 to TRBJ1-2; tentative D call: TRBD1 (5 bases). CDR3 length equals 13 residues. V dropped 5 bases and J dropped 1 base, with 8 bases sitting between them. Germline-derived CDR1 and CDR2 are SGHTA and FQGNSA. CDR3 sequence reads: CASSPDSNYGYTF. The CDR3 DNA sequence: TGTGCCAGCAGCCCCGACAGTAACTATGGCTACACCTTC.

Only a few counts were recorded for this clonotype. The chain has TRBV7-9 and TRBJ1-1; D is unresolved. The CDR3 totals 15 residues. V was trimmed by 5 bases and J by 2 bases, leaving 15 bases between them. The V gene's germline CDR1 is SEHNR and CDR2 FQNEAQ (reference sequence). The CDR3 region is CASSPTKSFNTEAFF. The CDR3 DNA reads TGTGCCAGCAGCCCGACAAAGTCCTTCAACACTGAAGCTTTCTTT.

This clonotype was detected only a few times. The chain joins TRBV21-1 to TRBJ1-4. TRBV21-1 is annotated as a pseudogene. There are 16 residues in the CDR3. The CDR3 region is CASSKDIEEHNEKLFF. The DNA for the CDR3 is TGTGCCAGCAGCAAAGATATCGAGGAGCATAATGAAAAACTGTTTTTT.

This clonotype was seen at least ten times. The chain is built from TRBV29-1 and TRBJ2-5; D is unclear. Trimming stripped 7 bases from V and 5 bases from J, with 11 bases between. This CDR3 comprises 11 residues. Germline assignment: CDR1 SQVTM and CDR2 ANQGSEA. CDR3 nucleotide sequence: TGCAGCGAAAAGGTCCGGGAGACCCAGTACTTC. This codes for CSEKVRETQYF.

This chain links TRBV20-1 with TRBJ1-4, with D possibly matching TRBD1 (5 bases). CDR1 DFQATT and CDR2 SNEGSKA come from the germline V gene (reference sequence). This CDR3 is built from 15 residues. Trimming removed 5 bases at V and 1 base at J, with 14 bases between. CDR3 DNA: TGCAGTGCTCTACGGGACTCAGTAACTAATGAAAAACTGTTTTTT. Amino acid sequence: CSALRDSVTNEKLFF.

This clonotype was recorded at least ten times. The chain has TRBV5-1 and TRBJ2-3; 14 positions match TRBD2. After removal of 3 bases from V and 6 bases from J, the junction contained 3 bases not matched to a gene. This CDR3 has 15 amino acids. The germline CDR1 and CDR2 sequences are SGHRS and YFSETQ. CDR3 sequence: CASSWGLAGEDTQYF. The CDR3 DNA sequence: TGCGCCAGCAGCTGGGGACTAGCGGGAGAGGATACGCAGTATTTT.

The chain uses TRBV6-1 and TRBJ2-6; D may be TRBD1 (5 bases). The CDR3 covers 14 residues. The V end was cut by 10 bases, the J end by 0 bases, with 10 bases between. Germline V gives CDR1 MNHNS, CDR2 SASEGT. CDR3 DNA sequence: TGTGCCATCCAGACAGCCTCTGGGGCCAACGTCCTGACTTTC. Encoded protein: CAIQTASGANVLTF.

The chain recombines TRBV14 with TRBJ2-3; no reliable D call. The CDR3 is 11 amino acids. V was cut by 5 bases and J by 5 bases, with 5 bases left in between. Germline values: CDR1 SGHDN, CDR2 FVKESK. Here the CDR3 DNA reads TGTGCCAGCAGCTTTCAAGATACGCAGTATTTT. Translated: CASSFQDTQYF.

This clonotype was picked up many times. V usage is TRBV9 and J usage is TRBJ2-3, with no clear D. The CDR3 has 15 amino acids. Per the germline V gene, CDR1 is SGDLS and CDR2 is YYNGEE. Trimming cost V 0 bases and J 2 bases, with 10 bases left between them. The CDR3 protein is CASSVEDGSTDTQYF. CDR3 sequence (DNA): TGTGCCAGCAGCGTAGAAGACGGATCCACAGATACGCAGTATTTT. The variable domain in full, completed from reference TRBV9 and TRBJ2-3, reads DSGVTQTPKHLITATGQRVTLRCSPRSGDLSVYWYQQSLDQGLQFLIQYYNGEERAKGNILERFSAQQFPDLHSELNLSSLELGDSALYFCASSVEDGSTDTQYFGPGTRLTVL.

This clonotype appeared a few times. The chain recombines TRBV2 with TRBJ1-2; D gene ambiguous. This CDR3 contains 11 residues. Germline lookup yields CDR1 SNHLY and CDR2 FYNNEI. Trimming shortened V by 3 bases and J by 5 bases, and 4 bases separated the two germline ends. The CDR3 DNA sequence: TGTGCCAGCAGTGAGGGTTATGGCTACACCTTC. Protein product: CASSEGYGYTF. Full variable domain (remainder filled in from reference TRBV2 and TRBJ1-2): EPEVTQTPSHQVTQMGQEVILRCVPISNHLYFYWYRQILGQKVEFLVSFYNNEISEKSEIFDDQFSVERPDGSNFTLKIRSTKLEDSAMYFCASSEGYGYTFGSGTRLTVV.

CDR3 sequence reads: CASGHLGLRGDEQFF. CDR3 nucleotides: TGTGCCAGCGGCCATTTGGGCCTCCGGGGGGATGAGCAGTTCTTC. The chain is built from TRBV2 and TRBJ2-1; 7 bases agree with TRBD2. The V segment lost 8 bases and the J segment 8 bases; nucleotides outside the gene matches: 15. Germline V lookup: CDR1 SNHLY, CDR2 FYNNEI. There are 15 residues in the CDR3.

Many counts were recorded for this clonotype. The rearrangement uses TRBV7-9 and TRBJ2-7; the match to TRBD2 covers 7 bases. The CDR3 sequence is 15 residues long. The germline V gene has CDR1 SEHNR and CDR2 FQNEAQ (reference sequence). J was trimmed by 4 bases and V by 5 bases; bases with no gene match: 11. The CDR3 coding sequence is TGTGCCAGCAGCCCACCTCTGTTAGCGGGTTACGAGCAGTACTTC. Protein sequence: CASSPPLLAGYEQYF.

CDR3 DNA: TGTGCCACCAGCAGACGGTACCCACGGGCTAATGAAAAACTGTTTTTT. It translates to CATSRRYPRANEKLFF. The V gene is TRBV15, the J gene TRBJ1-4; D not resolved. This CDR3 is built from 16 residues. Trimming stripped 2 bases from V and 3 bases from J, with 13 bases between. CDR1 is LNHNV, CDR2 YYDKDF, per germline (reference sequence).

In its sample, this clonotype was seen many times. The rearrangement joins TRBV29-1 to TRBJ2-7, with D maybe TRBD1 (5 bases). V was pared by 4 bases and J by 4 bases, with 17 bases between. Germline V gene lookup returns CDR1 SQVTM and CDR2 ANQGSEA. This CDR3 is 14 amino acids long. The CDR3 DNA reads TGCAGCGTTGTCCCGGACACCTCTTTTTACGAGCAGTACTTC. As protein: CSVVPDTSFYEQYF.

This clonotype was found a few times. CDR3 coding DNA: TGCGCCAGCAGCCTTTCAACTAATGAAAAACTGTTTTTT. Amino acid sequence: CASSLSTNEKLFF. The rearrangement links TRBV5-1 to TRBJ1-4; D is uncertain. Per germline, CDR1 SGHRS and CDR2 YFSETQ. V shed 4 bases and J shed 0 bases, with 4 bases lying between them. CDR3 length: 13 residues.

There are a few counts of this clonotype. This rearrangement joins TRBV6-5 to TRBJ1-2; D call uncertain. This CDR3 has 12 residues. Germline-derived CDR1 and CDR2 are MNHEY and SVGAGI. Trimming pared 5 bases from V and 4 bases from J, leaving 8 bases between. The CDR3: CASSVGTYGYTF. In DNA form, the CDR3 reads TGTGCCAGCAGTGTCGGAACCTATGGCTACACCTTC.

The CDR3 sequence: CASSPEGYSNQPQHF. Here the CDR3 DNA reads TGTGCCAGCAGCCCCGAGGGGTATAGCAATCAGCCCCAGCATTTT. The chain uses TRBV9 and TRBJ1-5, with D tentatively TRBD1 (5 bases). The ends were cut back, 4 bases at V and 0 bases at J, with 11 bases in the middle. This CDR3 has 15 amino acids. Per germline, CDR1 SGDLS and CDR2 YYNGEE.

CDR3 bases: TGTGCCAGCAGCTTAGGGAGCTCCTACAATGAGCAGTTCTTC. As protein: CASSLGSSYNEQFF. The V call is TRBV11-2, the J call TRBJ2-1; D remains unclear. Germline CDR1 is SGHAT and CDR2 is FQNNGV. The CDR3 is 14 residues long. Trimming cost V 1 base and J 0 bases, with 4 bases left between them.

The chain is built from TRBV4-3 and TRBJ2-7; D is perhaps TRBD1 (7 bases). Trimming pared 4 bases from V and 4 bases from J, leaving 14 bases between. The germline V gene encodes CDR1 LGHNA and CDR2 YSLEER. This CDR3 is 14 amino acids long. CDR3 coding DNA: TGCGCCAGCAGCCGATCACAGGGGAGGTACGAGCAGTACTTC. Translated: CASSRSQGRYEQYF.